The 22 T cell receptor beta chains below all came from one sample that was sequenced in a study of cytomegalovirus exposure and HLA in healthy donors. Use of 60 Vbeta and 13 Jbeta primers characterized the PCR. Libraries were prepared by immunoSEQ multiplex PCR; TCRdb keeps only in-frame clonotypes and omits some of them. This table has about 140,000 clones, approximately 82% appearing once. Sample: PBMCs. Source of these receptors: a man under 40 in good health and CMV-seropositive.

The genes are TRBV4-1 and TRBJ1-3, with D tentatively TRBD1 (6 bases). CDR1 is MGHRA and CDR2 is YSYEKL in the germline V gene. V gave up 0 bases and J gave up 0 bases, with 9 bases separating them. This CDR3 region has 16 residues. CDR3 in DNA: TGCGCCAGCAGCCAAGACCCCAGGGGCTCTGGAAACACCATATATTTT. Amino acids: CASSQDPRGSGNTIYF.

The chain combines TRBV5-4 with TRBJ2-7; 9 nucleotides align to TRBD1. The ends lost 7 bases at V and 1 base at J; junction bases unmatched: 9. The CDR3 has 15 residues. Germline CDR1 reads SGHNT; CDR2 reads YYREEE (reference sequence). The CDR3 loop is CASGVSGTGSYEQYF. CDR3 DNA: TGTGCCAGCGGTGTTTCCGGGACAGGGTCCTACGAGCAGTACTTC.

The rearrangement joins TRBV6-5 to TRBJ1-5; D possibly corresponds to TRBD1 (5 bases). Germline lookup yields CDR1 MNHEY and CDR2 SVGAGI. Trimming took off 5 bases at V and 5 bases at J, with 10 bases between the two ends. There are 13 residues in the CDR3. In DNA form, the CDR3 reads TGTGCCAGCAGTGCCGGGACTCATCAGCCCCAGCATTTT. Translating it yields CASSAGTHQPQHF.

The chain carries TRBV9 and TRBJ2-2; 7 bases are shared with TRBD1. The germline CDR1 and CDR2 sequences are SGDLS and YYNGEE. This CDR3 has 15 residues. The ends lost 4 bases at V and 4 bases at J; junction bases unmatched: 7. CDR3 coding DNA: TGTGCCAGCAGCCCGAGGACAGGCTCCACCGGGGAGCTGTTTTTT. This encodes CASSPRTGSTGELFF.

This chain connects TRBV5-4 to TRBJ2-5; D unresolved. This CDR3 region has 14 residues. CDR1 is SGHNT and CDR2 is YYREEE in the germline V gene (reference sequence). Deletions cut 0 bases from V and 0 bases from J, with 6 bases between. In nucleotides, the CDR3 is TGTGCCAGCAGCTTGGCACTGTACCAAGAGACCCAGTACTTC. It codes for CASSLALYQETQYF.

Details on this clone: The same CDR3 can be traced to other DNA sequences in this sample. V is TRBV30 and J is TRBJ1-2; D remains ambiguous. The CDR3 is 12 residues long. Germline V gene sequence: CDR1 GTSNPN, CDR2 SVGIG (reference sequence). V gave up 0 bases and J gave up 3 bases, with 5 bases separating them. CDR3 residues: CAWSVTDYGYTF. The CDR3 DNA follows: TGTGCCTGGAGTGTAACAGACTATGGCTACACCTTC.

The gene calls are TRBV19 and TRBJ2-7; 11 positions match TRBD2. The CDR3 spans 14 residues. The germline CDR1 and CDR2 sequences are LNHDA and SQIVND (reference sequence). Germline trimming cut 6 bases from V and 6 bases from J; bases unmatched to any gene: 7. The CDR3 DNA sequence: TGTGCCAGTAGCCGACTAGCGGGGTCGTTCGAGCAGTACTTC. This codes for CASSRLAGSFEQYF.

The V call is TRBV2, the J call TRBJ1-6; D gene uncertain. CDR1 SNHLY and CDR2 FYNNEI come from the germline V gene. This CDR3 contains 15 residues. V dropped 1 base and J dropped 9 bases, with 13 bases sitting between them. The CDR3, as DNA: TGTGCCAGCAGTGAAGGGTCTTCAACGAGTTCACCCCTCCACTTT. This gives the protein CASSEGSSTSSPLHF.

CDR3 DNA: TGTGCCAGTAGTCCTCCTAATGAAAAACTGTTTTTT. Translating gives CASSPPNEKLFF. V is TRBV19 and J is TRBJ1-4; D gene ambiguous. Trimming shortened V by 5 bases and J by 3 bases, and 4 bases separated the two germline ends. The CDR3 spans 12 residues. The germline CDR1 and CDR2 sequences are LNHDA and SQIVND (reference sequence).

V usage is TRBV27 and J usage is TRBJ2-7, with 9 bases aligning to TRBD2. The CDR3 contains 18 residues. The V and J ends lost 0 bases and 3 bases, in that order; junction bases with no gene match: 12. Germline values: CDR1 MNHEY, CDR2 SMNVEV (reference sequence). Here the CDR3 DNA reads TGTGCCAGCAGTTTATCCCGCCCGGGGAGCGGGAGGAACTACGAGCAGTACTTC. This translates into CASSLSRPGSGRNYEQYF.

The chain has TRBV5-8 and TRBJ1-5; D ambiguous. With 1 base removed from V and 0 bases from J, the gap between germline ends came to 11 bases. The CDR3 runs 16 residues. The V gene's germline CDR1 is SGHTS and CDR2 YDEGEE. The CDR3 nucleotides read TGTGCCAGCAGCTTGAATCTGGGCCTTAGCAATCAGCCCCAGCATTTT. This codes for CASSLNLGLSNQPQHF.

The chain joins TRBV7-9 to TRBJ1-4; D gene uncertain. The V gene's germline CDR1 is SEHNR and CDR2 FQNEAQ (reference sequence). Trimming took off 5 bases at V and 0 bases at J, with 13 bases between the two ends. This CDR3 is 16 amino acids long. The CDR3 here is CASSLRTDATNEKLFF. CDR3 DNA sequence: TGTGCCAGCAGCCTCCGGACTGACGCAACTAATGAAAAACTGTTTTTT.

The V gene is TRBV9, the J gene TRBJ2-7; TRBD1 agrees at 8 bases. V was clipped by 4 bases and J by 3 bases; unmatched bases: 9. The CDR3 is 15 amino acids. The germline gives CDR1 SGDLS, CDR2 YYNGEE. The CDR3 sequence is CASSIGQGTFYEQYF. In nucleotides, the CDR3 is TGTGCCAGCAGCATTGGACAGGGCACCTTCTACGAGCAGTACTTC.

Concerning this clone: One junction end does not reproduce the germline sequence, and a read error may be involved. The rearrangement joins TRBV7-7 to TRBJ2-1; D is perhaps TRBD2 (5 bases). Per germline, CDR1 SSHAT and CDR2 FNYEAQ (reference sequence). CDR3 length equals 14 residues. This chain's CDR3 is CASSLAHGGDEQFF. CDR3 DNA: TGTGCTAGCAGCTTAGCGCATGGAGGCGATGAGCAGTTCTTC. The entire variable domain, with the rest obtained from reference TRBV7-7 and TRBJ2-1, is as follows: GAGVSQSPRYKVTKRGQDVTLRCDPISSHATLYWYQQALGQGPEFLTYFNYEAQPDKSGLPSDRFSAERPEGSISTLTIQRTEQRDSAMYRCASSLAHGGDEQFFGPGTRLTVL.

This clone is a singleton in its sample. This rearrangement joins TRBV11-2 to TRBJ1-2, with D tentatively TRBD1 (6 bases). In germline, CDR1 is SGHAT, CDR2 FQNNGV. The V end lost 5 bases, the J end lost 4 bases, and 11 bases lay between the germline ends. This CDR3 has 13 amino acids. The CDR3 DNA is TGTGCCAGCAGCCAAGGGGGTTTCTATGGCTACACCTTC. Translation gives CASSQGGFYGYTF.

This clone was recorded only once. The chain has TRBV15 and TRBJ1-5; D is undetermined. The germline V and J ends were trimmed by 0 bases and 12 bases, with 9 bases remaining between them. The CDR3 length is 12 residues. Germline V gene sequence: CDR1 LNHNV, CDR2 YYDKDF (reference sequence). This chain's CDR3 is CATSRDTGFQHF. CDR3 bases: TGTGCCACCAGCAGAGATACGGGGTTCCAGCATTTT.

The chain couples TRBV19 to TRBJ1-5; no definite D call. Germline values: CDR1 LNHDA, CDR2 SQIVND (reference sequence). The CDR3 totals 13 residues. Trimming cost V 3 bases and J 2 bases, with 5 bases left between them. The CDR3 sequence is CASSMIGNQPQHF. CDR3 sequence (DNA): TGTGCCAGTAGTATGATAGGCAATCAGCCCCAGCATTTT. Looking up the rest from reference TRBV19 and TRBJ1-5 gives the full variable domain: DGGITQSPKYLFRKEGQNVTLSCEQNLNHDAMYWYRQDPGQGLRLIYYSQIVNDFQKGDIAEGYSVSREKKESFPLTVTSAQKNPTAFYLCASSMIGNQPQHFGDGTRLSIL.

The chain recombines TRBV6-5 with TRBJ2-3; 7 bases map to TRBD1. The CDR3 is made up of 15 amino acids. CDR1 and CDR2 from the germline V gene are MNHEY and SVGAGI. Trimming took 2 bases from V and 2 from J; bases not matched to a gene: 4. Here the CDR3 DNA reads TGTGCCAGCAGTTACCAGGGACAGTACACAGATACGCAGTATTTT. Translating it yields CASSYQGQYTDTQYF.

V gene TRBV10-1 combines with J gene TRBJ2-7; TRBD1 might be the D (5 bases). This CDR3 region has 14 residues. Trimming shortened V by 0 bases and J by 7 bases, and 13 bases separated the two germline ends. Germline values: CDR1 WNHNN, CDR2 SYGVQD (reference sequence). This CDR3 reads CASSESIGAMEQYF. As DNA, the CDR3 is TGCGCCAGCAGTGAGTCGATTGGGGCCATGGAGCAGTACTTC.

This chain links TRBV30 with TRBJ2-7; maybe TRBD1 (5 bases). V was shortened by 1 base and J by 1 base, with 8 bases between the two germline ends. Germline assignment: CDR1 GTSNPN and CDR2 SVGIG (reference sequence). The CDR3 consists of 13 residues. The CDR3 loop reads CAWSGAGSYEQYF. DNA for the CDR3: TGTGCCTGGAGTGGGGCAGGGTCCTACGAGCAGTACTTC.

The J gene is TRBJ1-3, the V gene TRBV6-4; D remains ambiguous. Trimming took 3 bases from V and 0 from J, leaving 6 bases between them. CDR1 and CDR2 (germline): MRHNA, SNTAGT. CDR3 length equals 14 residues. The CDR3 bases are TGTGCCAGCAGTGAACTGAACTCTGGAAACACCATATATTTT. As protein: CASSELNSGNTIYF.

The chain is built from TRBV4-2 and TRBJ2-6; D might be TRBD2 (5 bases). Trimming took off 4 bases at V and 0 bases at J, with 10 bases between the two ends. Germline loops: CDR1 LGHNA, CDR2 YNFKEQ. The CDR3 loop spans 16 amino acids. CDR3 sequence (DNA): TGTGCCAGCAGCCTAAAGGCGGGCTCTGGGGCCAACGTCCTGACTTTC. Its translation is CASSLKAGSGANVLTF.